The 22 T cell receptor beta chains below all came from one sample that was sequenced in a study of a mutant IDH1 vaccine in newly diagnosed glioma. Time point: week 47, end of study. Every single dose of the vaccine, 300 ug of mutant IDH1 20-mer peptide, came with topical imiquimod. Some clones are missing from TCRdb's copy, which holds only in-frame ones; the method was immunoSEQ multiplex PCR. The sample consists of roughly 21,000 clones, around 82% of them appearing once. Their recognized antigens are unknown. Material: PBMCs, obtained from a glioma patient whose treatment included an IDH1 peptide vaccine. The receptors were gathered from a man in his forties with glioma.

The chain's CDR3 is CASSSLGANTEAFF. For the CDR3, the DNA is TGTGCCAGCAGCTCCCTCGGGGCGAACACTGAAGCTTTCTTT. This chain joins TRBV11-3 and TRBJ1-1; maybe TRBD1 (5 bases). This CDR3 is built from 14 residues. Germline values: CDR1 SGHNT, CDR2 YENEEA. V lost 4 bases and J 1 base, leaving 10 bases between the germline ends.

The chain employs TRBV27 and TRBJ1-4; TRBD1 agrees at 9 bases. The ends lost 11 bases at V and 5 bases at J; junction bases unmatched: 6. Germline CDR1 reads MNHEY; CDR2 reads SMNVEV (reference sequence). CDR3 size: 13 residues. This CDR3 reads CAACGTGNEKLFF. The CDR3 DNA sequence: TGTGCCGCTTGCGGGACAGGGAATGAAAAACTGTTTTTT.

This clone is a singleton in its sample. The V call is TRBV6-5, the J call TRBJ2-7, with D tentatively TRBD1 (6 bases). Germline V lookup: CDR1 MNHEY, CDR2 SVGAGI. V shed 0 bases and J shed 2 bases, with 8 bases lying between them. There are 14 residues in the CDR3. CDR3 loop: CASSYSTGTYEQYF. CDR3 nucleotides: TGTGCCAGCAGTTACTCGACAGGAACCTACGAGCAGTACTTC.

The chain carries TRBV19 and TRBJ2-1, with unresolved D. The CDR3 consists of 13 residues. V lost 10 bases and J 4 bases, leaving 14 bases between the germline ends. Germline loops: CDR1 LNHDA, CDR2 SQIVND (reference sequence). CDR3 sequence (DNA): TGTGCCACCGCAGACACCCCTTACAATGAGCAGTTCTTC. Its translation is CATADTPYNEQFF.

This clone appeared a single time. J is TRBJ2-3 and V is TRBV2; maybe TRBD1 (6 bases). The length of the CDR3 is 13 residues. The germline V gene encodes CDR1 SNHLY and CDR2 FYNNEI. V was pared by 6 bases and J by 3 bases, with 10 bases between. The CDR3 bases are TGTGCCAGCAGCGGACAGAGTACAGATACGCAGTATTTT. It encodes CASSGQSTDTQYF.

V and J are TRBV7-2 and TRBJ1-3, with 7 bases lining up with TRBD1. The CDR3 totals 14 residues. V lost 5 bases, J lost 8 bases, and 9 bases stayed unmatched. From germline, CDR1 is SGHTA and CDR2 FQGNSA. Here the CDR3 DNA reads TGTGCCAGCAGCCCGACAGGGATCCTAGACACCATATATTTT. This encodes CASSPTGILDTIYF.

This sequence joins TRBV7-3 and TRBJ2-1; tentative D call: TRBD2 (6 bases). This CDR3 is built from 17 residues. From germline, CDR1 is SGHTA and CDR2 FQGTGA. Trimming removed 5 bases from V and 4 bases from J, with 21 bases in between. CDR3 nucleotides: TGTGCCAGCAGCAAACTCCCTCGTCGCGGGACTTACAATGAGCAGTTCTTC. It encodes CASSKLPRRGTYNEQFF.

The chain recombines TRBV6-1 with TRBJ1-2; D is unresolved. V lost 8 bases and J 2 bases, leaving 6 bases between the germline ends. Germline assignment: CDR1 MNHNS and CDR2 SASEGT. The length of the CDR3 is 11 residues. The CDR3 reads CASGRNYGYTF. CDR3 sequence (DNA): TGTGCCAGCGGGCGGAACTATGGCTACACCTTC.

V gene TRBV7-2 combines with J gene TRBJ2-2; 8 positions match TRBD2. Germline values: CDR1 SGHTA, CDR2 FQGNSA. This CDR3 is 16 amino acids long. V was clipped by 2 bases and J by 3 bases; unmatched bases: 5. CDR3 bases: TGTGCCAGCAGCTTACGGGGGGGGTCTTACACCGGGGAGCTGTTTTTT. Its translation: CASSLRGGSYTGELFF.

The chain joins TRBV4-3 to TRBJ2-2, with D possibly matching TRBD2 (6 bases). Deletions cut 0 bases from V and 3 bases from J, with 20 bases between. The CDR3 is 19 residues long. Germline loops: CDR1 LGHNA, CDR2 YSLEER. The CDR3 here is CASSQEVGDGTGDTGELFF. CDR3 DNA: TGCGCCAGCAGCCAAGAGGTGGGCGACGGGACGGGAGACACCGGGGAGCTGTTTTTT.

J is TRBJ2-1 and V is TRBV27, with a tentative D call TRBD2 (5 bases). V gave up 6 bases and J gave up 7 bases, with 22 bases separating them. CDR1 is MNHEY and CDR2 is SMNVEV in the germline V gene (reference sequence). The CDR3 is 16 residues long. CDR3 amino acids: CASRLGLGSAGNEQFF. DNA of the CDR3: TGTGCCAGCAGATTGGGGTTGGGTAGTGCGGGTAATGAGCAGTTCTTC.

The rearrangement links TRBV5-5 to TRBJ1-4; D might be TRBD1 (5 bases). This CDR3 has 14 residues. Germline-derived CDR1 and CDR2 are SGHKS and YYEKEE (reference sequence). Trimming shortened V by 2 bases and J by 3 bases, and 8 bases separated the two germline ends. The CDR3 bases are TGTGCCAGCAGCTTACGGACATCTAATGAAAAACTGTTTTTT. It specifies CASSLRTSNEKLFF.

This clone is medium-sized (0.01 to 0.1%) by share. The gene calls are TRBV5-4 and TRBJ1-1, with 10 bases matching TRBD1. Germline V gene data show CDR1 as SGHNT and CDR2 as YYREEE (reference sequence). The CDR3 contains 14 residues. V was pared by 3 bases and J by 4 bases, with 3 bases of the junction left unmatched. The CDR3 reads CASSSRTGGTEAFF. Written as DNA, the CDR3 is TGTGCCAGCAGCTCAAGGACAGGGGGCACTGAAGCTTTCTTT. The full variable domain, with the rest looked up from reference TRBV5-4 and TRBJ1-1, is ETGVTQSPTHLIKTRGQQVTLRCSSQSGHNTVSWYQQALGQGPQFIFQYYREEENGRGNFPPRFSGLQFPNYSSELNVNALELDDSALYLCASSSRTGGTEAFFGQGTRLTVV.

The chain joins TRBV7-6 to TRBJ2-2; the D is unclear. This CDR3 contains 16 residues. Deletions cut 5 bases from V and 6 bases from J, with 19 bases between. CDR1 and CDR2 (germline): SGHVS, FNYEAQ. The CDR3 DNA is TGTGCCAGCAGCCCCCAAACGGACCTAAGGGCCGGGGAGCTGTTTTTT. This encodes CASSPQTDLRAGELFF.

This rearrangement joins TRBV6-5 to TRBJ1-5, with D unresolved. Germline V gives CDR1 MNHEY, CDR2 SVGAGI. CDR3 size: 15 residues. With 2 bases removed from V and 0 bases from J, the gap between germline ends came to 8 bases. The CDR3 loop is CASSYRHDSNQPQHF. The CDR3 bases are TGTGCCAGCAGTTACCGTCACGATAGCAATCAGCCCCAGCATTTT.

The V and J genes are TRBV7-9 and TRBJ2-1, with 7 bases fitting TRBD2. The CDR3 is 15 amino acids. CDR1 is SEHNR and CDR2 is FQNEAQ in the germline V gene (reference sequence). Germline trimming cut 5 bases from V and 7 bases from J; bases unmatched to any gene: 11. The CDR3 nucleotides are TGTGCCAGCAGCCCCCCTCCGTGGGACTATAATGAGCAGTTCTTC. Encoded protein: CASSPPPWDYNEQFF.

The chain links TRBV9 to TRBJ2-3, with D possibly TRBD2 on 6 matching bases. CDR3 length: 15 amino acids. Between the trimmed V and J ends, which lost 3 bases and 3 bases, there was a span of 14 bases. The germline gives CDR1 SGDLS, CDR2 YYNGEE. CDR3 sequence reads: CASSAETSMTDTQYF. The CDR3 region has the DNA TGTGCCAGCAGCGCGGAGACTAGTATGACAGATACGCAGTATTTT.

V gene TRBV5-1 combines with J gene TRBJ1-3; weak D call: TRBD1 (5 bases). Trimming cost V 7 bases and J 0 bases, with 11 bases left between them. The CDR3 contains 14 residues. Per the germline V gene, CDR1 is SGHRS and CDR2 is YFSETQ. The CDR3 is CASGPGISGNTIYF. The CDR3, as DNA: TGCGCCAGCGGGCCAGGGATCTCTGGAAACACCATATATTTT.

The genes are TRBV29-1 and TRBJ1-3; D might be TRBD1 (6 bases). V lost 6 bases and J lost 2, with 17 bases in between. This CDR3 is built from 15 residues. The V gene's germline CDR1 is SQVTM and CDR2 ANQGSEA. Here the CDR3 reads CSVARGTGTGNTIYF. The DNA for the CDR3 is TGCAGCGTCGCCCGCGGAACAGGGACTGGAAACACCATATATTTT.

The CDR3 loop is CASSQQGAEETQYF. The CDR3 DNA reads TGTGCCAGCAGCCAACAGGGGGCGGAGGAGACCCAGTACTTC. The chain is built from TRBV5-4 and TRBJ2-5; 9 bases align to TRBD1. V lost 4 bases, J lost 5 bases, and 6 bases stayed unmatched. There are 14 residues in the CDR3. Germline V gene sequence: CDR1 SGHNT, CDR2 YYREEE (reference sequence).

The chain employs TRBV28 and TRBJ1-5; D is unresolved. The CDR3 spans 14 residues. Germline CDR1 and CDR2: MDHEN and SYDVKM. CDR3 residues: CAGSSAQSNQPQHF. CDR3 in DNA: TGTGCTGGAAGCAGTGCTCAGAGCAATCAGCCCCAGCATTTT.

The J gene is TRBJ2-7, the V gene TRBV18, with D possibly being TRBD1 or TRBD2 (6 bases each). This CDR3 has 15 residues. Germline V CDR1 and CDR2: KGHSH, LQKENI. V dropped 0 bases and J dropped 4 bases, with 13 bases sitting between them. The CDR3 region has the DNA TGTGCCAGCTCACCACCCAGCAGGGGACTTTACGAGCAGTACTTC. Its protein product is CASSPPSRGLYEQYF. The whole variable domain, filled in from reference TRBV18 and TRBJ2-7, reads NAGVMQNPRHLVRRRGQEARLRCSPMKGHSHVYWYRQLPEEGLKFMVYLQKENIIDESGMPKERFSAEFPKEGPSILRIQQVVRGDSAAYFCASSPPSRGLYEQYFGPGTRLTVT.